Shown below are 3 T cell receptor beta chains from a single sample sequenced in a study of neoadjuvant anti-PD-1 for oral cavity cancer. Time point defined: after neoadjuvant nivolumab, at surgical resection. Here immunoSEQ multiplex PCR was the method, and the copy in TCRdb shows in-frame clones only, minus some. In the table there are over 9,000 clones, 66% of which are singletons. The sample here was PBMCs, taken after nivolumab (anti-PD-1) treatment. These receptors originate from a person between 35 and 79 years old with oral cavity squamous cell carcinoma.

This clone was seen a few times. The V and J genes are TRBV19 and TRBJ2-7; no clear D. V was trimmed by 7 bases and J by 0 bases, leaving 10 bases between them. Germline CDR1 LNHDA, CDR2 SQIVND (reference sequence). CDR3 length equals 13 residues. In DNA, the CDR3 is TGTGCCAGTACGGAGAGAAACTCCTACGAGCAGTACTTC. This gives the protein CASTERNSYEQYF.

The V call is TRBV2, the J call TRBJ2-7; possibly TRBD2 for D (6 bases). This CDR3 spans 13 amino acids. Trimming left V 6 bases short and J 3 bases short, with 12 bases between. Germline lookup yields CDR1 SNHLY and CDR2 FYNNEI. CDR3 DNA: TGTGCCAGCAGCTACGGACTACTCTACGAGCAGTACTTC. This sequence encodes CASSYGLLYEQYF.

Here the CDR3 reads CASSLAIPHQPQHF. Written as DNA, the CDR3 is TGTGCCAGCAGTTTGGCGATTCCCCACCAGCCCCAGCATTTT. The chain has TRBV28 and TRBJ1-5; D ambiguous. CDR1 MDHEN and CDR2 SYDVKM come from the germline V gene. The germline V and J ends were trimmed by 3 bases and 7 bases, with 13 bases remaining between them. The CDR3 loop spans 14 amino acids.